Listed below are T cell receptor beta chains from one sample, sequenced in a study of regulatory T cells in long-lasting Graves disease. TCRdb ran MiXCR on the multiplex PCR reads and lists one entry per CDR3 protein. The data contain more than 300,000 distinct CDR3 sequences, over 9.5% of them singletons. These sequences were also reported in another study, on T cells in Graves' hyperthyroidism and ophthalmopathy.

The source material was peripheral blood mononuclear cells (PBMCs), sampled at new diagnosis, from a patient treated with antithyroid drugs. The receptors were sampled from a woman between 18 and 29 years old with Graves disease. The CDR3 runs from the conserved cysteine through the conserved F or W. Fields, in order: V gene, D gene, J gene, clone size, CDR3 protein, CDR3 DNA. The D gene is left open where the match is weak. Part of the rows lack a size; the others show once, few, many or a class for expanded clones.

TRBV7-2	TRBD1	TRBJ2-5	.	CASSLVGTGGSGGETQYF	TGTGCCAGCAGCTTAGTGGGGACAGGGGGCTCGGGAGGGGAGACCCAGTACTTC
TRBV11-3	.	TRBJ2-1	many	CASSRGSYNEQFF	TGTGCCAGCAGCAGGGGGTCCTACAATGAGCAGTTCTTC
TRBV12-3/TRBV12-4	TRBD2	TRBJ2-3	.	CASSPSGENTDTQYF	TGTGCCAGCAGTCCAAGCGGGGAGAACACAGATACGCAGTATTTT
TRBV7-2	TRBD2	TRBJ2-7	many	CASSQGLAARQYF	TGTGCCAGCAGCCAGGGACTAGCGGCTCGGCAGTACTTC
TRBV3-1	.	TRBJ2-7	many	CASSQVASRALLPHEQYF	TGTGCCAGCAGCCAAGTAGCATCGCGGGCGTTACTCCCCCACGAGCAGTACTTC
TRBV25-1	.	TRBJ2-7	.	CASGGSVYEQYF	TGTGCCAGCGGCGGGTCAGTCTACGAGCAGTACTTC
TRBV3-1	TRBD1	TRBJ1-1	many	CASSQGRDSLF	TGTGCCAGCAGCCAGGGACGGGACAGCCTCTTT
TRBV2	TRBD2	TRBJ2-1	many	CASSEWGLAGVSSSYNEQFF	TGTGCCAGCAGTGAATGGGGACTAGCGGGAGTTTCGAGCTCCTACAATGAGCAGTTCTTC
TRBV28	.	TRBJ2-1	.	CASTPFTIRGGYNEQFF	TGTGCCAGCACCCCCTTCACGATCAGGGGTGGGTACAATGAGCAGTTCTTC
TRBV18	TRBD1	TRBJ2-7	.	CASSPLRDSIHEQYF	TGTGCCAGCTCCCCCCTCAGGGACAGCATCCACGAGCAGTACTTC
TRBV28	.	TRBJ2-7	many	CASSLILHSGVVYEQYF	TGTGCCAGCAGTTTAATTCTACACTCGGGGGTGGTCTACGAGCAGTACTTC
TRBV20-1	.	TRBJ1-6	many	CSASTGPLNSPLHF	TGCAGTGCTTCTACAGGCCCCCTCAATTCACCCCTCCACTTT
TRBV5-6	.	TRBJ1-2	many	CASSFGRIGYGYTF	TGTGCCAGCAGCTTTGGAAGAATCGGCTATGGCTACACCTTC
TRBV7-2	.	TRBJ1-2	many	CASSPDSLSLYGYTF	TGTGCCAGCAGCCCGGACAGCCTCAGCCTCTATGGCTACACCTTC
TRBV20-1	TRBD2	TRBJ2-1	many	CSARRLAGSNEQFF	TGCAGTGCTAGAAGGCTAGCGGGGTCGAATGAGCAGTTCTTC
TRBV20-1	TRBD1	TRBJ2-7	.	CSALGTGRTYEQYF	TGCAGTGCCTTGGGGACAGGGAGAACCTACGAGCAGTACTTC
TRBV20-1	TRBD2	TRBJ2-1	many	CSAPGLAGDYNEQFF	TGCAGTGCCCCCGGACTAGCGGGGGATTACAATGAGCAGTTCTTC
TRBV6-2/TRBV6-3	.	TRBJ1-1	many	CASSFGNTEAFF	TGCGCCAGCAGCTTTGGGAACACTGAAGCTTTCTTT
TRBV28	TRBD2	TRBJ2-1	few	CASSVGGRGGRNEQFF	TGTGCCAGCAGCGTAGGGGGGCGGGGGGGCCGCAATGAGCAGTTCTTC
TRBV12-3/TRBV12-4	.	TRBJ1-1	many	CASSPPRGTQNTEAFF	TGTGCCAGCAGTCCCCCCCGGGGGACTCAGAACACTGAAGCTTTCTTT
TRBV27	.	TRBJ2-2	many	CASSIGTLTGELFF	TGTGCCAGCAGTATAGGGACATTAACCGGGGAGCTGTTTTTT
TRBV7-6	TRBD2	TRBJ2-1	few	CASSPRAGVYNEQFF	TGTGCCAGCAGCCCCCGAGCGGGGGTTTACAATGAGCAGTTCTTC
TRBV5-1	TRBD2	TRBJ2-7	many	CASSLGLAGPYEQYF	TGTGCCAGCAGCCTCGGACTAGCGGGGCCCTACGAGCAGTACTTC
TRBV24-1	.	TRBJ2-5	few	CATSDGGHQETQYF	TGTGCCACCAGTGATGGAGGGCATCAAGAGACCCAGTACTTC
TRBV12-3/TRBV12-4	TRBD1	TRBJ1-2	many	CASSEFPQGVTF	TGTGCCAGCAGTGAATTCCCTCAGGGGGTCACCTTC
TRBV6-1	.	TRBJ1-5	many	CASSKPTGNQPQHF	TGTGCCAGCAGTAAACCGACAGGAAATCAGCCCCAGCATTTT
TRBV24-1	.	TRBJ2-6	.	CATSPGVASSGANVLTF	TGTGCCACCAGCCCAGGGGTAGCGAGCTCTGGGGCCAACGTCCTGACTTTC
TRBV7-8	.	TRBJ2-1	few	CASSLLLLEGANYEQFF	TGTGCCAGCAGCTTATTACTATTGGAGGGGGCGAATTATGAGCAGTTCTTC
TRBV28	TRBD1	TRBJ2-4	many	CASSPDRAGLLAKNIQYF	TGTGCCAGCAGCCCCGACAGGGCCGGGCTCTTAGCCAAAAACATTCAGTACTTC
TRBV3-1	TRBD1	TRBJ1-1	.	CASSHTGTGGEDGTEAFF	TGTGCCAGCAGCCACACCGGGACAGGGGGCGAGGACGGCACTGAAGCTTTCTTT
TRBV7-3	.	TRBJ2-1	many	CASSPEQGPVNEQFF	TGTGCCAGCTCCCCAGAACAAGGACCGGTTAATGAGCAGTTCTTC
TRBV6-1	.	TRBJ1-5	.	CASSRKMHHQPQHF	TGTGCCAGCAGCCGAAAGATGCATCATCAGCCCCAGCATTTT
TRBV4-1	.	TRBJ2-6	.	CASSHVFNRVTGANVLTF	TGCGCCAGCAGCCACGTTTTTAATCGAGTTACTGGGGCCAACGTCCTGACTTTC